These T cell receptor beta chains were read from a single sample in a study of shared clonotypes between healthy human individuals. The assay was immunoSEQ multiplex PCR, and TCRdb's table has in-frame clones only and misses some. The sample includes more than 2,000,000 clones, more than 80% of them seen just once. The sample was naive CD4+ T cells from PBMCs. The receptors originated from a man in his late teens or twenties in good health. Some clones in this sample may be carry-over from other donors' samples. Both conserved end residues are part of each CDR3. The order of the fields is D gene, J gene, clone size, CDR3 length, V gene, CDR3 protein, CDR3 DNA. D genes are given only for firm matches. The listing skips clone size in some rows; elsewhere it reads once, few, many or a size class.

- | TRBJ1-2 | - | 15 | TRBV5-8 | CASSLATASYYGYTF | TGTGCCAGCAGCTTAGCGACAGCCTCCTATTATGGCTACACCTTC
- | TRBJ1-1 | once | 16 | TRBV10-3 | CAISATQGLGNTEAFF | TGTGCCATCAGTGCCACCCAGGGTCTTGGGAACACTGAAGCTTTCTTT
TRBD2 | TRBJ2-7 | - | 19 | TRBV7-2 | CASSKRTLSGRARRYEQYF | TGTGCCAGCAGCAAAAGAACACTTAGCGGGAGGGCGCGGAGGTACGAGCAGTACTTC
TRBD2 | TRBJ2-1 | - | 15 | TRBV6-6 | CASSLLAGGYNEQFF | TGTGCCAGCAGTCTCCTAGCGGGGGGTTACAATGAGCAGTTCTTC
TRBD2 | TRBJ2-7 | - | 15 | TRBV30 | CAWSSSLAPTYEQYF | TGTGCCTGGAGTTCCTCACTAGCGCCGACCTACGAGCAGTACTTC
- | TRBJ1-3 | - | 15 | TRBV6-1 | CASSEDGHGTDTIYF | TGTGCCAGCAGTGAAGATGGACATGGTACGGACACCATATATTTT
- | TRBJ2-5 | - | 13 | TRBV5-1 | CASSSAGGETQYF | TGCGCCAGCAGCTCCGCCGGGGGAGAGACCCAGTACTTC
- | TRBJ2-3 | - | 16 | TRBV30 | CAWGRATRSVTDTQYF | TGTGCCTGGGGGAGAGCTACTAGGTCGGTAACAGATACGCAGTATTTT
TRBD2 | TRBJ2-2 | - | 19 | TRBV5-1 | CASSLDWASGSMNTGELFF | TGCGCCAGCAGCTTGGATTGGGCTAGCGGGAGCATGAACACCGGGGAGCTGTTTTTT
- | TRBJ2-3 | - | 15 | TRBV7-3 | CASSSTVARFDTQYF | TGTGCCAGCAGCTCCACAGTGGCGAGGTTTGATACGCAGTATTTT
- | TRBJ2-1 | - | 18 | TRBV4-1 | CASSHGRSRGAGDNEQFF | TGCGCCAGCAGCCATGGTAGGTCTCGGGGGGCTGGGGACAATGAGCAGTTCTTC
- | TRBJ1-5 | - | 17 | TRBV5-1 | CASSLFPQGESNQPQHF | TGCGCCAGCAGCTTGTTTCCACAGGGAGAGAGCAATCAGCCCCAGCATTTT
- | TRBJ2-5 | - | 13 | TRBV5-4 | CASRVGSGETQYF | TGTGCCAGCAGAGTAGGGAGCGGGGAGACCCAGTACTTC
TRBD1 | TRBJ2-6 | - | 18 | TRBV19 | CASTPHRDRGHKANVLTF | TGTGCCAGTACTCCTCACCGGGACAGGGGGCATAAGGCCAACGTCCTGACTTTC
TRBD2 | TRBJ2-7 | - | 16 | TRBV28 | CASSLGLARSSYEQYF | TGTGCCAGCAGTTTAGGACTAGCGAGGAGCTCCTACGAGCAGTACTTC
TRBD1 | TRBJ2-1 | - | 16 | TRBV28 | CASSLGGQGPYNEQFF | TGTGCCAGCAGTTTAGGGGGACAGGGCCCCTACAATGAGCAGTTCTTC
TRBD1 | TRBJ1-1 | - | 15 | TRBV9 | CASSPGPGQGSEAFF | TGTGCCAGCAGCCCCGGACCGGGACAGGGTTCTGAAGCTTTCTTT
- | TRBJ2-1 | - | 12 | TRBV30 | CAWSRGYNEQFF | TGTGCCTGGAGTCGCGGGTACAATGAGCAGTTCTTC
- | TRBJ2-7 | - | 13 | TRBV28 | CASSFSLISEQYF | TGTGCCAGCAGTTTTAGTCTGATCAGCGAGCAGTACTTC
- | TRBJ1-1 | - | 16 | TRBV5-1 | CASSLSHQGKNTEAFF | TGCGCCAGCAGCTTGTCCCATCAGGGCAAGAACACTGAAGCTTTCTTT